Presented here are 27 T cell receptor beta chains from one specimen sequenced in a study of cytomegalovirus exposure and HLA in healthy donors. PCR amplification relied on 60 Vbeta primers (plus 13 Jbeta primers). TCRdb's table, derived via immunoSEQ multiplex PCR, lists solely in-frame clones and lacks some. Among roughly 150,000 clones listed, roughly 85% were seen once. Source material: PBMCs. These receptors came from a male donor in good health and CMV-seronegative.

The chain uses TRBV28 and TRBJ1-5; D is perhaps TRBD1 (5 bases). V gave up 2 bases and J gave up 7 bases, with 12 bases separating them. This CDR3 has 14 amino acids. Germline CDR1 is MDHEN and CDR2 is SYDVKM. CDR3 protein: CASSLTSGIQPQHF. The CDR3 DNA reads TGTGCCAGCAGTTTAACATCAGGGATCCAGCCCCAGCATTTT.

The chain links TRBV28 to TRBJ2-3, with TRBD2 matching 13 bases. The CDR3 loop spans 19 amino acids. Trimming removed 6 bases from V and 0 bases from J; junction bases left unmatched: 12. CDR1 is MDHEN and CDR2 is SYDVKM in the germline V gene. The CDR3 sequence: CASSSPPGTSGTSTDTQYF. The CDR3, as DNA: TGTGCCAGCAGCTCGCCCCCGGGGACTAGCGGGACCAGCACAGATACGCAGTATTTT.

The rearrangement joins TRBV5-1 to TRBJ1-1; the match to TRBD1 covers 8 bases. The CDR3 sequence is 17 residues long. Trimming took 0 bases from V and 6 from J; bases not matched to a gene: 13. Germline lookup yields CDR1 SGHRS and CDR2 YFSETQ. The CDR3 DNA reads as TGCGCCAGCAGCTTGGCCAACAGGGGGTCGTTTTCTGCTGAAGCTTTCTTT. It encodes CASSLANRGSFSAEAFF.

The genes are TRBV7-3 and TRBJ1-1; perhaps TRBD1 as D (5 bases). Trimming stripped 4 bases from V and 7 bases from J, with 13 bases between. CDR1 SGHTA and CDR2 FQGTGA come from the germline V gene. This CDR3 region has 13 residues. This CDR3 reads CASSYDRYGEAFF. CDR3 in DNA: TGTGCCAGCAGCTATGACAGATATGGTGAAGCTTTCTTT. Supplemented by reference TRBV7-3 and TRBJ1-1, the full variable domain reads GAGVSQTPSNKVTEKGKYVELRCDPISGHTALYWYRQSLGQGPEFLIYFQGTGAADDSGLPNDRFFAVRPEGSVSTLKIQRTERGDSAVYLCASSYDRYGEAFFGQGTRLTVV.

The J gene is TRBJ1-2, the V gene TRBV19; D remains ambiguous. The CDR3 consists of 14 residues. V was cut by 3 bases and J by 4 bases, with 12 bases left in between. CDR1 LNHDA and CDR2 SQIVND come from the germline V gene (reference sequence). The CDR3 loop reads CASSIRQAAYGYTF. As DNA, the CDR3 is TGTGCCAGTAGTATTCGGCAGGCCGCCTATGGCTACACCTTC.

The rearrangement links TRBV11-1 to TRBJ2-7, with D perhaps matching TRBD2 (5 bases). The germline V gene encodes CDR1 SGHAT and CDR2 FQDESV (reference sequence). V lost 1 base, J lost 3 bases, and 13 bases lay in between. CDR3 length: 15 residues. The CDR3 DNA is TGTGCCAGCAGCTTAGTTCCGGGGTCCAACTACGAGCAGTACTTC. As protein: CASSLVPGSNYEQYF.

The V call is TRBV5-6, the J call TRBJ2-3; weak D call: TRBD2 (6 bases). Per the germline V gene, CDR1 is SGHDT and CDR2 is YYEEEE. This CDR3 contains 13 residues. V lost 7 bases, J lost 1 base, and 10 bases lay in between. CDR3 loop: CASGTFRTDTQYF. DNA for the CDR3: TGTGCCAGCGGGACTTTCCGCACAGATACGCAGTATTTT.

The genes are TRBV10-3 and TRBJ1-2, with 9 bases aligning to TRBD1. The CDR3 spans 13 residues. The germline V gene has CDR1 ENHRY and CDR2 SYGVKD. Trimming removed 5 bases from V and 9 bases from J; junction bases left unmatched: 7. CDR3 in amino acids: CAISPGDRESYTF. Here the CDR3 DNA reads TGTGCCATCAGTCCGGGGGACAGGGAAAGCTACACCTTC.

The chain joins TRBV15 to TRBJ2-5; tentative D call: TRBD1 (6 bases). The germline gives CDR1 LNHNV, CDR2 YYDKDF (reference sequence). The CDR3 is 15 residues long. Trimming removed 0 bases from V and 6 bases from J, with 14 bases in between. In nucleotides, the CDR3 is TGTGCCACCAGCAGAGATCGGGGCAGGGGAAAGACCCAGTACTTC. This encodes CATSRDRGRGKTQYF.

The rearrangement joins TRBV5-1 to TRBJ2-1; TRBD2 matches 10 bases. This CDR3 contains 15 residues. After removal of 1 base from V and 7 bases from J, the junction contained 5 bases not matched to a gene. Germline loops: CDR1 SGHRS, CDR2 YFSETQ. In nucleotides, the CDR3 is TGCGCCAGCAGCTTGAGGGTAGCGGGGGGAAATGAGCAGTTCTTC. Translated, it gives CASSLRVAGGNEQFF. Supplemented by reference TRBV5-1 and TRBJ2-1, the full variable domain reads KAGVTQTPRYLIKTRGQQVTLSCSPISGHRSVSWYQQTPGQGLQFLFEYFSETQRNKGNFPGRFSGRQFSNSRSEMNVSTLELGDSALYLCASSLRVAGGNEQFFGPGTRLTVL.

The CDR3 coding sequence is TGTGCCAGCAGCTTGGGGACAGGCTATGGCTACACCTTC. This encodes CASSLGTGYGYTF. V is TRBV5-6 and J is TRBJ1-2; 7 positions match TRBD1. The V segment lost 0 bases and the J segment 4 bases; nucleotides outside the gene matches: 0. CDR1 is SGHDT, CDR2 YYEEEE, per germline. The CDR3 spans 13 residues.

This clone appeared a single time. The rearrangement links TRBV19 to TRBJ2-1, with a tentative D call TRBD2 (6 bases). This CDR3 is 12 amino acids long. With 5 bases removed from V and 10 bases from J, the gap between germline ends came to 12 bases. In germline, CDR1 is LNHDA, CDR2 SQIVND (reference sequence). The CDR3 DNA reads TGTGCCAGTAGTTTCACCGGGAGAGAGCAGTTCTTC. Its protein product is CASSFTGREQFF.

This clone was seen more than once but under ten times. This sequence joins TRBV19 and TRBJ2-7, with 8 bases that match TRBD1. CDR1 and CDR2 from the germline V gene are LNHDA and SQIVND (reference sequence). CDR3 length: 13 amino acids. The V gene end was trimmed by 6 bases and the J gene end by 2 bases; junction bases not matched to a gene: 3. The DNA of the CDR3 is TGTGCCAGTAGCCCAGGGGGCACCTACGAGCAGTACTTC. This codes for CASSPGGTYEQYF.

The rearrangement links TRBV13 to TRBJ2-1; D is possibly TRBD2 (6 bases). The CDR3 covers 12 residues. V dropped 0 bases and J dropped 9 bases, with 6 bases sitting between them. Germline V gives CDR1 PRHDT, CDR2 FYEKMQ (reference sequence). The CDR3 region is CASSLGGLEQFF. Written as DNA, the CDR3 is TGTGCCAGCAGCTTAGGGGGACTTGAGCAGTTCTTC.

The chain has TRBV28 and TRBJ2-2; TRBD2 agrees at 10 bases. Germline CDR1 reads MDHEN; CDR2 reads SYDVKM. CDR3 length: 18 residues. J gave up 7 bases and V 1 base, and 12 bases lay outside the gene matches. This chain's CDR3 is CASSLYRLLAGDLGELFF. DNA of the CDR3: TGTGCCAGCAGTTTATACCGCCTCCTAGCGGGAGACCTCGGGGAGCTGTTTTTT.

This chain joins TRBV20-1 and TRBJ1-2; D is ambiguous. The CDR3 runs to 10 residues. CDR1 is DFQATT, CDR2 SNEGSKA, per germline (reference sequence). V lost 5 bases and J 8 bases, leaving 9 bases between the germline ends. The CDR3 reads CSAGRRGYTF. DNA of the CDR3: TGCAGTGCTGGGCGGAGGGGCTACACCTTC.

The chain is built from TRBV2 and TRBJ1-5; tentative D call: TRBD1 (5 bases). The germline V gene encodes CDR1 SNHLY and CDR2 FYNNEI. This CDR3 comprises 14 residues. Trimming took off 3 bases at V and 1 base at J, with 7 bases between the two ends. DNA for the CDR3: TGTGCCAGCAGTGATGGGGCAAGCAATCAGCCCCAGCATTTT. Protein sequence: CASSDGASNQPQHF.

DNA for the CDR3: TGTGCCACCAAGGGGGTAGGAAAGGACGAGCAGTACTTC. Residues: CATKGVGKDEQYF. The chain is built from TRBV2 and TRBJ2-7, with D possibly being TRBD1 (6 bases). Germline lookup yields CDR1 SNHLY and CDR2 FYNNEI. The CDR3 is 13 residues long. V was trimmed by 10 bases and J by 5 bases, leaving 18 bases between them.

The V gene is TRBV28, the J gene TRBJ1-5, with a tentative D call TRBD1 (6 bases). CDR3 length: 20 residues. Trimming took off 1 base at V and 4 bases at J, with 26 bases between the two ends. Germline values: CDR1 MDHEN, CDR2 SYDVKM. The CDR3 coding sequence is TGTGCCAGCAGTTTATTGGCCAGGGGACGGATTTGGGAGCTTAATCAGCCCCAGCATTTT. The encoded protein is CASSLLARGRIWELNQPQHF.

The chain couples TRBV28 to TRBJ2-3; the match to TRBD2 covers 9 bases. CDR3 size: 20 residues. The J segment lost 0 bases and the V segment lost 4 bases, leaving 17 bases of the junction unmatched. The V gene's germline CDR1 is MDHEN and CDR2 SYDVKM. The CDR3 spells CASSSPIGSREGQSTDTQYF. The CDR3 DNA follows: TGTGCCAGCAGTTCTCCGATAGGCTCGCGGGAGGGCCAAAGCACAGATACGCAGTATTTT. Variable domain in full (rest from reference TRBV28 and TRBJ2-3): DVKVTQSSRYLVKRTGEKVFLECVQDMDHENMFWYRQDPGLGLRLIYFSYDVKMKEKGDIPEGYSVSREKKERFSLILESASTNQTSMYLCASSSPIGSREGQSTDTQYFGPGTRLTVL.

A remark on this clone: At one of its ends the junction is not consistent with the germline gene, which may arise from a read error. This sequence joins TRBV7-9 and TRBJ1-2, with 9 positions matching TRBD1. CDR3 length: 18 residues. Germline V gives CDR1 SEHNR, CDR2 FQNEAQ (reference sequence). This CDR3 is CSSQTKLGTGPANYGYTF. The CDR3 coding sequence is TGTTCCAGCCAGACAAAACTCGGGACAGGGCCGGCTAACTATGGCTACACCTTC. Full variable domain (missing parts from reference TRBV7-9 and TRBJ1-2): DTGVSQNPRHKITKRGQNVTFRCDPISEHNRLYWYRQTLGQGPEFLTYFQNEAQLEKSRLLSDRFSAERPKGSFSTLEIQRTEQGDSAMYLCSSQTKLGTGPANYGYTFGSGTRLTVV.

V and J are TRBV11-2 and TRBJ2-7; 7 bases line up with TRBD2. Germline V gives CDR1 SGHAT, CDR2 FQNNGV. V was pared by 5 bases and J by 3 bases, with 7 bases of the junction left unmatched. This CDR3 region has 14 residues. This chain's CDR3 is CASSLRAGVYEQYF. The CDR3 DNA is TGTGCCAGCAGCCTCCGGGCGGGGGTCTACGAGCAGTACTTC. Full variable domain (rest looked up from reference TRBV11-2 and TRBJ2-7): EAGVAQSPRYKIIEKRQSVAFWCNPISGHATLYWYQQILGQGPKLLIQFQNNGVVDDSQLPKDRFSAERLKGVDSTLKIQPAKLEDSAVYLCASSLRAGVYEQYFGPGTRLTVT.

In nucleotides, the CDR3 is TGTGCCAGCAGCCTAGACGGCGGGAATGAGCAGTTCTTC. Translated: CASSLDGGNEQFF. The V call is TRBV7-3, the J call TRBJ2-1, with D perhaps matching TRBD2 (5 bases). Germline CDR1 is SGHTA and CDR2 is FQGTGA. Trimming stripped 5 bases from V and 7 bases from J, with 12 bases between. This CDR3 comprises 13 residues.

The J gene is TRBJ1-6, the V gene TRBV27, with D perhaps matching TRBD1 (5 bases). Trimming pared 6 bases from V and 7 bases from J, leaving 19 bases between. This CDR3 spans 16 amino acids. Looked up from germline, CDR1 is MNHEY and CDR2 is SMNVEV (reference sequence). The CDR3: CASRGDQAVMNSPLHF. As DNA, the CDR3 is TGTGCCAGCAGAGGGGATCAGGCTGTTATGAATTCACCCCTCCACTTT.

As regards this clone: Relative to the germline gene, one junction end is altered; a read error may explain this. This chain joins TRBV7-9 and TRBJ2-7; D might be TRBD2 (6 bases). This CDR3 has 12 residues. Germline CDR1 is SEHNR and CDR2 is FQNEAQ (reference sequence). CDR3 region: CASSVGTSPRNF. The CDR3 nucleotides are TGTGCCAGCAGCGTAGGGACTTCCCCACGGAACTTC.

The rearrangement uses TRBV6-5 and TRBJ1-5; D is ambiguous. The CDR3 is 14 residues long. Trimming cost V 0 bases and J 6 bases, with 9 bases left between them. Germline loops: CDR1 MNHEY, CDR2 SVGAGI. CDR3 sequence: CASSYSSGSQPQHF. In nucleotides, the CDR3 is TGTGCCAGCAGTTACTCGAGCGGTAGTCAGCCCCAGCATTTT.

The chain recombines TRBV7-2 with TRBJ1-6; possible D gene TRBD1, 5 bases. V was pared by 1 base and J by 10 bases, with 5 bases between. Germline V gene lookup returns CDR1 SGHTA and CDR2 FQGNSA. This CDR3 has 12 amino acids. The CDR3 loop reads CASSLGGSPLHF. The CDR3 bases are TGTGCCAGCAGCTTAGGGGGCTCACCCCTCCACTTT.